This T cell receptor (beta chain) was captured by sequencing in a study of T-cell memory formation after mild COVID-19. The CDR3 sequence is 15 residues long. Losses at the gene ends were 0 bases for V and 4 bases for J; bases not matched to a gene: 5. CDR1 is MGHRA, CDR2 YSYEKL, per germline. Via MiXCR, TCRdb re-called the 5' RACE reads, giving one row per CDR3 protein. The repertoire has roughly 250,000 distinct CDR3 sequences, roughly 17% of them found once; the top ten carry approximately 20%. This TCR was sampled from a young man who had mild COVID-19 (a few samples of this study predate the infection). Cell type and time point are not known. Sequencing used PBMCs or a T cell subset sorted from them (not recorded which). V usage is TRBV4-1 and J usage is TRBJ2-5, with TRBD2 identical over 7 bases. The CDR3 protein is CASSQDQLARETQYF. CDR3 nucleotide sequence: TGCGCCAGCAGCCAAGACCAACTAGCGCGAGAGACCCAGTACTTC.